The 32 T cell receptor beta chains presented below share a single source sample, sequenced in a study of T-cell reconstitution after alpha-beta-depleted transplantation in children. Preparation of the TCRbeta library was carried out with unique molecular identifiers. TCRdb ran MiXCR on the PCR reads and lists one entry per CDR3 protein. The table records about 200,000 distinct CDR3 sequences, around 8.4% of them present only once. The sample here was PBMCs, mostly from graft donor cells, taken 360 days after TCRalphabeta/CD19-depleted stem cell transplant. These receptors were taken from a male patient between 2 and 9 years old who had a stem cell transplant for acute myeloid leukemia, so the T cells may come from the graft donor.

CDR3 coding DNA: TGTGCCAGCAGTTTATCCCTCGGGTCGGGGGGCGGGGATGAGCAGTTCTTC. Protein: CASSLSLGSGGGDEQFF. The chain employs TRBV12-3 or TRBV12-4 and TRBJ2-1, with D tentatively TRBD2 (7 bases). The CDR3 is 17 amino acids. Trimming took 2 bases from V and 8 from J, leaving 22 bases between them.

This clonotype has at least ten counts. The rearrangement uses TRBV12-5 and TRBJ1-4, with no clear D. The CDR3 has 15 amino acids. CDR1 is LGHNT and CDR2 is FRNRAP in the germline V gene. V was clipped by 3 bases and J by 7 bases, with 15 bases between them. CDR3 DNA sequence: TGTGCTAGTGGTTTAGGAGGGCCCCTTGGTGAAAAACTGTTTTTT. Translated: CASGLGGPLGEKLFF.

This sequence joins TRBV11-2 and TRBJ1-4; unclear D gene. Per germline, CDR1 SGHAT and CDR2 FQNNGV. CDR3 length: 15 residues. V dropped 0 bases and J dropped 6 bases, with 11 bases sitting between them. CDR3 amino acids: CASSLDPDLYEKLFF. DNA for the CDR3: TGTGCCAGCAGCTTAGATCCAGACCTATATGAAAAACTGTTTTTT.

This clonotype was picked up many times. The J gene is TRBJ1-1, the V gene TRBV12-3 or TRBV12-4, with 7 nucleotides matching TRBD1. V shed 6 bases, J shed 1 base, and the junction held 8 bases outside the gene matches. The CDR3 consists of 15 residues. The CDR3 sequence: CASSRGQLGNTEAFF. Written as DNA, the CDR3 is TGTGCCAGCAGCCGGGGACAGTTGGGGAACACTGAAGCTTTCTTT.

The gene calls are TRBV18 and TRBJ2-1; a weak D match, TRBD1 (5 bases). The CDR3 is 15 residues long. Germline V gene sequence: CDR1 KGHSH, CDR2 LQKENI. V was trimmed by 1 base and J by 3 bases, leaving 10 bases between them. CDR3 in amino acids: CASSPRGFDYNEQFF. The CDR3 DNA sequence: TGTGCCAGCTCACCACGGGGCTTTGACTACAATGAGCAGTTCTTC.

The chain recombines TRBV5-1 with TRBJ1-2; D gene unclear. Germline-derived CDR1 and CDR2 are SGHRS and YFSETQ. The CDR3 totals 14 residues. The V end lost 5 bases, the J end lost 2 bases, and 13 bases lay between the germline ends. CDR3 nucleotides: TGCGCCAGCAGTGAGGGAGGGAGCAACTATGGCTACACCTTC. Protein: CASSEGGSNYGYTF.

This clonotype was observed a few times. The chain has TRBV5-5 and TRBJ2-7; a possible D gene is TRBD2 (6 bases). CDR1 and CDR2 from the germline V gene are SGHKS and YYEKEE (reference sequence). The CDR3 sequence is 15 residues long. Trimming took off 4 bases at V and 11 bases at J, with 25 bases between the two ends. The CDR3 DNA sequence: TGTGCCAGCAGCCCGGGGACGGGACTTCCAAAATCGAAGTACTTC. As protein: CASSPGTGLPKSKYF.

This clonotype was detected ten times or more. The chain is built from TRBV5-1 and TRBJ2-5; TRBD1 matches 10 bases. After removal of 5 bases from V and 5 bases from J, the junction contained 6 bases not matched to a gene. CDR1 is SGHRS, CDR2 YFSETQ, per germline. This CDR3 has 14 residues. CDR3 coding DNA: TGCGCCAGCAGGGTGACAGGGGGCCTGGAGACCCAGTACTTC. It is translated as CASRVTGGLETQYF.

In this sample, this clonotype turned up many times. This chain joins TRBV9 and TRBJ2-4; no clear D gene. The CDR3 contains 14 residues. V was cut by 10 bases and J by 2 bases, with 16 bases left in between. Germline V CDR1 and CDR2: SGDLS, YYNGEE. The CDR3 DNA follows: TGTGCCCCCTCCCAAGGGCGTACCAAAAACATTCAGTACTTC. Its protein is CAPSQGRTKNIQYF.

The rearrangement links TRBV29-1 to TRBJ2-2; D not certain. Trimming took 7 bases from V and 0 from J, leaving 15 bases between them. Germline CDR1 SQVTM, CDR2 ANQGSEA. This CDR3 is 15 amino acids long. CDR3 in amino acids: CSASGWPTNTGELFF. CDR3 DNA: TGCAGCGCCTCCGGGTGGCCCACGAACACCGGGGAGCTGTTTTTT.

The chain recombines TRBV20-1 with TRBJ1-1, with a weak D call TRBD1 (6 bases). This CDR3 has 15 residues. Germline V gene lookup returns CDR1 DFQATT and CDR2 SNEGSKA (reference sequence). The V end lost 1 base, the J end lost 5 bases, and 17 bases lay between the germline ends. For the CDR3, the DNA is TGCAGTGCTAGAGCCCGACCAGGGGATAATACTGAAGCTTTCTTT. Amino acids: CSARARPGDNTEAFF.

This rearrangement joins TRBV12-3 or TRBV12-4 to TRBJ2-7, with D maybe TRBD1 (7 bases). V was shortened by 6 bases and J by 7 bases, with 22 bases between the two germline ends. The CDR3 runs 15 residues. The CDR3 DNA is TGTGCCAGCAGGAGACAGGGACTGACTCGAGGGGAGCAGTACTTC. It yields the protein CASRRQGLTRGEQYF.

This clonotype was detected many times. V gene TRBV3-1 combines with J gene TRBJ2-1; maybe TRBD1 (5 bases). Germline values: CDR1 LGHDT, CDR2 YNNKEL (reference sequence). CDR3 length: 17 residues. V shed 0 bases and J shed 0 bases, with 12 bases lying between them. CDR3 nucleotides: TGTGCCAGCAGCCAAGATTTCAGGGCGAGCTCCTACAATGAGCAGTTCTTC. Its protein is CASSQDFRASSYNEQFF.

This clonotype came up many times. The chain uses TRBV10-3 and TRBJ2-2; D remains unclear. The V gene lost 4 bases and the J gene lost 0 bases, with 3 bases spanning the gap. The CDR3 runs to 13 residues. Germline V gene sequence: CDR1 ENHRY, CDR2 SYGVKD. CDR3 protein: CAISVTNTGELFF. The CDR3 nucleotides read TGTGCCATCAGTGTGACGAACACCGGGGAGCTGTTTTTT.

This clonotype showed up just a few times. The chain recombines TRBV11-2 with TRBJ1-1; D ambiguous. Germline V gene data show CDR1 as SGHAT and CDR2 as FQNNGV. The CDR3 has 13 residues. V lost 3 bases and J lost 4, with 9 bases in between. CDR3 sequence: CASSFVATTEAFF. In nucleotides, the CDR3 is TGTGCCAGCAGCTTTGTCGCGACCACTGAAGCTTTCTTT.

The genes are TRBV7-2 and TRBJ2-5, with 8 bases identical to TRBD1. CDR3 size: 14 residues. Trimming removed 4 bases from V and 4 bases from J; junction bases left unmatched: 5. Germline assignment: CDR1 SGHTA and CDR2 FQGNSA. The CDR3 nucleotides read TGTGCCAGCAGCTGGACTACAGGGGGAGAGACCCAGTACTTC. It yields the protein CASSWTTGGETQYF.

The gene calls are TRBV14 and TRBJ1-5; 8 nucleotides agree with TRBD1. Germline V gene sequence: CDR1 SGHDN, CDR2 FVKESK. The CDR3 length is 17 residues. V trimming: 0 bases; J trimming: 6 bases; junction bases outside the gene matches: 10. CDR3 loop: CASSQDTTGGGRQPQHF. The CDR3 DNA follows: TGTGCCAGCAGCCAAGATACTACAGGGGGAGGTCGTCAGCCCCAGCATTTT.

This clonotype was seen only a few times. V usage is TRBV12-3 or TRBV12-4 and J usage is TRBJ1-1; 7 positions match TRBD1. The CDR3 spans 14 residues. After removal of 6 bases from V and 3 bases from J, the junction contained 7 bases not matched to a gene. The CDR3 reads CASSVYRGDTEAFF. CDR3 nucleotides: TGTGCCAGCAGCGTCTACAGGGGTGACACTGAAGCTTTCTTT.

The V call is TRBV7-2, the J call TRBJ2-7; TRBD1 might be the D (5 bases). Trimming cost V 6 bases and J 3 bases, with 15 bases left between them. The CDR3 sequence is 14 residues long. Germline-derived CDR1 and CDR2 are SGHTA and FQGNSA. The CDR3 protein is CASRLTRQHYEQYF. CDR3 in DNA: TGTGCCAGCAGGCTAACCCGACAGCACTACGAGCAGTACTTC.

This sequence joins TRBV4-2 and TRBJ2-1; 12 positions match TRBD2. The J segment lost 0 bases and the V segment lost 3 bases, leaving 9 bases of the junction unmatched. Germline V gene lookup returns CDR1 LGHNA and CDR2 YNFKEQ. This CDR3 spans 19 amino acids. The CDR3 bases are TGTGCCAGCAGCCATTCGACTAGCGGGGGCCAAAGCTCCTACAATGAGCAGTTCTTC. This translates into CASSHSTSGGQSSYNEQFF.

This clonotype appeared a few times. V and J are TRBV10-3 and TRBJ2-2, with D possibly being TRBD1 or TRBD2 (6 bases each). V was pared by 6 bases and J by 5 bases, with 19 bases between. The germline gives CDR1 ENHRY, CDR2 SYGVKD. This CDR3 is 16 amino acids long. CDR3 DNA sequence: TGTGCCATCAGCCGGGAGCCACAGGGTGGGACCGGGGAGCTGTTTTTT. Amino acids: CAISREPQGGTGELFF.

This clonotype was found many times. The V gene is TRBV6-1, the J gene TRBJ2-3; D is possibly TRBD1 (7 bases). Germline lookup yields CDR1 MNHNS and CDR2 SASEGT. This CDR3 spans 15 amino acids. The V end was cut by 2 bases, the J end by 2 bases, with 11 bases between. Here the CDR3 DNA reads TGTGCCAGCAGTGAACGCGGGACAGTCACAGATACGCAGTATTTT. This sequence encodes CASSERGTVTDTQYF.

The CDR3 nucleotides are TGCGCCAGCAGCCATTTAACCGGGACCCAGTACTTC. The encoded protein is CASSHLTGTQYF. V gene TRBV4-1 combines with J gene TRBJ2-5; D unresolved. This CDR3 has 12 residues. The V gene's germline CDR1 is MGHRA and CDR2 YSYEKL. The V end was cut by 3 bases, the J end by 7 bases, with 9 bases between.

The J gene is TRBJ2-3, the V gene TRBV20-1; 8 nucleotides match TRBD2. From germline, CDR1 is DFQATT and CDR2 SNEGSKA (reference sequence). This CDR3 is built from 15 residues. Trimming cost V 3 bases and J 2 bases; bases outside gene matches: 7. The CDR3 coding sequence is TGCAGTGCTAGCGGGAGGGCCAATCCCACAGATACGCAGTATTTT. Translation: CSASGRANPTDTQYF.

This clonotype was recorded many times. The gene calls are TRBV20-1 and TRBJ2-7; a possible D gene is TRBD1 (5 bases). Germline V gene sequence: CDR1 DFQATT, CDR2 SNEGSKA (reference sequence). V was shortened by 5 bases and J by 1 base, with 15 bases between the two germline ends. The CDR3 is 14 residues long. Here the CDR3 reads CSAWGYGPSYEQYF. The CDR3 nucleotides are TGCAGTGCTTGGGGCTACGGTCCTTCCTACGAGCAGTACTTC.

This sequence joins TRBV7-8 and TRBJ2-3; TRBD2 matches at 10 bases. V shed 6 bases and J 4 bases; nucleotides not matched to a gene: 7. The germline V gene encodes CDR1 SGHVS and CDR2 FQNEAQ. CDR3 size: 15 residues. As DNA, the CDR3 is TGTGCCAGCAGGCGAACTAGCGGGGAGGCAGATACGCAGTATTTT. Its protein is CASRRTSGEADTQYF.

This clonotype was detected ten times or more. The V call is TRBV12-3 or TRBV12-4, the J call TRBJ2-7, with TRBD2 as a possible D gene (6 bases). The V and J ends lost 2 bases and 0 bases respectively, with 11 bases between them. This CDR3 has 15 amino acids. This chain's CDR3 is CASSLWGLVSYEQYF. The DNA for the CDR3 is TGTGCCAGCAGTTTATGGGGACTGGTCTCCTACGAGCAGTACTTC.

This clonotype was counted many times. The gene calls are TRBV29-1 and TRBJ2-3; D might be TRBD1 or TRBD2, each matching 5 bases. Germline V gene data show CDR1 as SQVTM and CDR2 as ANQGSEA. The CDR3 totals 14 residues. The germline V and J ends were trimmed by 3 bases and 5 bases, with 15 bases remaining between them. CDR3 coding DNA: TGCAGCGTTGATCGGGACCCCCAAATAGATACGCAGTATTTT. Translated, it gives CSVDRDPQIDTQYF.

A few counts support this clonotype. The V and J genes are TRBV5-1 and TRBJ2-6; unclear D gene. V dropped 4 bases and J dropped 1 base, with 9 bases sitting between them. CDR3 length: 15 amino acids. The V gene's germline CDR1 is SGHRS and CDR2 YFSETQ. The CDR3, as DNA: TGCGCCAGCAGCGCCTGGATATCTGGGGCCAACGTCCTGACTTTC. It codes for CASSAWISGANVLTF.

This clonotype came up many times. The chain combines TRBV20-1 with TRBJ2-5, with D possibly TRBD1 on 6 matching bases. This CDR3 region has 12 residues. Trimming left V 4 bases short and J 4 bases short, with 10 bases between. Looked up from germline, CDR1 is DFQATT and CDR2 is SNEGSKA (reference sequence). CDR3 sequence reads: CSAKDSGETQYF. The CDR3, as DNA: TGCAGTGCTAAGGACAGCGGAGAGACCCAGTACTTC.

The rearrangement links TRBV14 to TRBJ1-1; D not resolved. The CDR3 extends over 12 amino acids. Trimming pared 4 bases from V and 1 base from J, leaving 4 bases between. Germline V CDR1 and CDR2: SGHDN, FVKESK. Here the CDR3 reads CASSPQNTEAFF. CDR3 in DNA: TGTGCCAGCAGCCCCCAGAACACTGAAGCTTTCTTT.

This sequence joins TRBV6-1 and TRBJ2-1; 9 nucleotides line up with TRBD2. This CDR3 spans 15 amino acids. Germline V gene sequence: CDR1 MNHNS, CDR2 SASEGT. With V trimmed by 6 bases and J by 8 bases, 11 bases remained unmatched. The CDR3 reads CASRWVGGGAYEQFF. CDR3 nucleotides: TGTGCCAGCAGATGGGTCGGCGGGGGGGCGTATGAGCAGTTCTTC.